Below are 3 T cell receptor beta chains sequenced from a single sample in a study of T-cell reconstitution after alpha-beta-depleted transplantation in children. The library targeted TCRbeta and was prepared with unique molecular identifiers. TCRdb reanalysed the PCR reads using MiXCR and keeps one entry per CDR3 protein. The table lists 300,000 or so distinct CDR3 sequences, around 25% of them singletons. Material: PBMCs, mostly from graft donor cells, obtained 180 days after TCRalphabeta/CD19-depleted stem cell transplant. These receptors were obtained from a male patient younger than 18 who had a stem cell transplant for acute lymphoblastic leukemia, so the T cells may come from the graft donor.

The chain combines TRBV2 with TRBJ2-3; D perhaps matches TRBD2 (5 bases). Germline V gene data show CDR1 as SNHLY and CDR2 as FYNNEI. The CDR3 contains 12 residues. V was clipped by 8 bases and J by 1 base, with 7 bases between them. CDR3: CASEGGTDTQYF. The CDR3 DNA follows: TGTGCCAGCGAGGGAGGCACAGATACGCAGTATTTT.

This chain links TRBV18 with TRBJ2-7; D possibly corresponds to TRBD2 (6 bases). The CDR3 has 13 residues. The V and J ends lost 6 bases and 3 bases respectively, with 12 bases between them. Germline V gene data show CDR1 as KGHSH and CDR2 as LQKENI. CDR3 DNA: TGTGCCAGCTCGGCGGGGCCGAACTACGAGCAGTACTTC. This codes for CASSAGPNYEQYF.

The sample holds a few counts of this clonotype. The rearrangement uses TRBV4-1 and TRBJ1-1; no reliable D call. V lost 1 base to trimming and J lost 3 bases, with 9 bases between them. This CDR3 has 14 residues. The germline V gene has CDR1 MGHRA and CDR2 YSYEKL. Here the CDR3 DNA reads TGCGCCAGCAGCCAAGCGTCGGCTTACACTGAAGCTTTCTTT. It is translated as CASSQASAYTEAFF.